The clone carrying this T cell receptor beta chain was recorded only once. Clones were read by immunoSEQ multiplex PCR, and TCRdb kept only the in-frame ones, dropping some. This repertoire shows fewer than 85,000 clones, around 90% found once; its top ten account for just under 2%. The data are from a study of T cell changes during pregnancy in multiple sclerosis. V gave up 4 bases and J gave up 6 bases, with 13 bases separating them. This CDR3 has 13 residues. Germline-derived CDR1 and CDR2 are SGHVS and FQNEAQ. The chain recombines TRBV7-8 with TRBJ2-7; no reliable D call. The specimen was peripheral blood, collected in the second trimester of pregnancy. The receptor comes from a female donor with multiple sclerosis, enrolled in a pregnancy study. CDR3 sequence reads: CASSSGPLGEQYF. The DNA for the CDR3 is TGTGCCAGCAGCTCTGGGCCCCTCGGCGAGCAGTACTTC. Full variable domain (rest looked up from reference TRBV7-8 and TRBJ2-7): GAGVSQSPRYKVAKRGQDVALRCDPISGHVSLFWYQQALGQGPEFLTYFQNEAQLDKSGLPSDRFFAERPEGSVSTLKIQRTQQEDSAVYLCASSSGPLGEQYFGPGTRLTVT.